The next 14 T cell receptor beta chains were all read from a single sample in a study of blood T cell repertoires in COVID-19. Profiling relied on immunoSEQ multiplex PCR, and the TCRdb table lists in-frame clones only, not all of them. The sample has tens of thousands of clones; 88% are singletons. Sequencing used peripheral blood. The receptor source for this set is a man aged 55 to 69 with active COVID-19.

The chain combines TRBV9 with TRBJ2-3; TRBD2 agrees at 7 bases. With 3 bases clipped from V and 2 bases from J, the junction kept 6 bases outside the gene matches. This CDR3 has 15 residues. Looked up from germline, CDR1 is SGDLS and CDR2 is YYNGEE. DNA of the CDR3: TGTGCCAGCAGCGCGGGAGGCGGGACCACAGATACGCAGTATTTT. It is translated as CASSAGGGTTDTQYF.

This clone has just a few counts. This chain connects TRBV7-3 to TRBJ2-7; D is perhaps TRBD1 (5 bases). CDR1 is SGHTA, CDR2 FQGTGA, per germline. This CDR3 is built from 13 residues. V dropped 6 bases and J dropped 0 bases, with 9 bases sitting between them. The CDR3 DNA reads as TGTGCCAGCAGTACGGACAACTCCTACGAGCAGTACTTC. Translating gives CASSTDNSYEQYF.

The chain joins TRBV27 to TRBJ1-6; TRBD1 aligns across 8 bases. V was pared by 2 bases and J by 7 bases, with 7 bases of the junction left unmatched. The CDR3 totals 16 residues. Germline V gene sequence: CDR1 MNHEY, CDR2 SMNVEV (reference sequence). CDR3 sequence (DNA): TGTGCCAGCAGTTTACTTCTCCCAGGGGGCAATTCACCCCTCCACTTT. Protein sequence: CASSLLLPGGNSPLHF.

The chain uses TRBV24-1 and TRBJ2-2, with D maybe TRBD2 (6 bases). Trimming pared 6 bases from V and 4 bases from J, leaving 8 bases between. This CDR3 has 13 amino acids. Germline CDR1 KGHDR, CDR2 SFDVKD. The CDR3 loop reads CATSLGGTGELFF. CDR3 nucleotide sequence: TGTGCCACCAGTTTGGGGGGCACCGGGGAGCTGTTTTTT.

The genes are TRBV7-2 and TRBJ1-1; no clear D gene. CDR1 and CDR2 from the germline V gene are SGHTA and FQGNSA. Trimming took 2 bases from V and 11 from J, leaving 18 bases between them. The CDR3 consists of 14 residues. In nucleotides, the CDR3 is TGTGCCAGCAGCTTATTCGGAGTCGGCAATGGGGCTTTCTTT. Its translation: CASSLFGVGNGAFF.

This clone has a handful of counts. V and J are TRBV5-1 and TRBJ2-7; TRBD2 matches at 7 bases. Germline-derived CDR1 and CDR2 are SGHRS and YFSETQ. V trimming: 4 bases; J trimming: 0 bases; junction bases outside the gene matches: 4. The CDR3 is made up of 14 amino acids. The CDR3 nucleotides read TGCGCCAGCAGCCGACTAGCAAGCTCCTACGAGCAGTACTTC. This gives the protein CASSRLASSYEQYF. The whole variable domain, filled in from reference TRBV5-1 and TRBJ2-7, reads KAGVTQTPRYLIKTRGQQVTLSCSPISGHRSVSWYQQTPGQGLQFLFEYFSETQRNKGNFPGRFSGRQFSNSRSEMNVSTLELGDSALYLCASSRLASSYEQYFGPGTRLTVT.

The V and J genes are TRBV18 and TRBJ2-3, with TRBD2 identical over 12 bases. The CDR3 is made up of 15 amino acids. The junction had 5 bases not matched to a gene; V was cut back by 5 bases and J by 5 bases. The V gene's germline CDR1 is KGHSH and CDR2 LQKENI. The CDR3, as DNA: TGTGCCAGCTCATCGACTAGCGGGAGAGTAGATACGCAGTATTTT. Translation: CASSSTSGRVDTQYF.

This rearrangement joins TRBV3-1 (or the pseudogene TRBV3-2) to TRBJ2-1; 9 nucleotides line up with TRBD2. V gave up 6 bases and J gave up 10 bases; unmatched junction bases: 19. CDR3 length equals 17 residues. Germline V lookup: CDR1 LGHDT, CDR2 YNNKEL (reference sequence). The CDR3 protein is CASSHTIYGGRASEQFF. The CDR3 DNA reads as TGTGCCAGCAGTCATACTATTTACGGCGGGAGGGCCAGCGAGCAGTTCTTC.

V is TRBV24-1 and J is TRBJ2-5, with D maybe TRBD1 (5 bases). This CDR3 contains 14 residues. Germline CDR1 KGHDR, CDR2 SFDVKD. V gave up 4 bases and J gave up 1 base, with 9 bases separating them. The CDR3 DNA follows: TGTGCCACCAGTGACCCGACAGTCCAAGAGACCCAGTACTTC. Residues: CATSDPTVQETQYF.

The V gene is TRBV19, the J gene TRBJ2-1, with 11 positions matching TRBD1. V lost 4 bases to trimming and J lost 6 bases; unmatched junction nucleotides: 5. CDR1 and CDR2 (germline): LNHDA, SQIVND (reference sequence). The CDR3 consists of 15 residues. CDR3 amino acids: CASSTRDRGSNEQFF. CDR3 in DNA: TGTGCCAGTAGTACTAGGGACAGGGGGTCCAATGAGCAGTTCTTC.

This rearrangement joins TRBV27 to TRBJ2-1; a possible D gene is TRBD2 (5 bases). The CDR3 has 14 residues. CDR1 is MNHEY and CDR2 is SMNVEV in the germline V gene (reference sequence). The ends were cut back, 1 base at V and 7 bases at J, with 11 bases in the middle. CDR3 DNA sequence: TGTGCCAGCAGTTTATTGGCTAGCCGGAATGAGCAGTTCTTC. Its protein is CASSLLASRNEQFF.

The chain is built from TRBV15 and TRBJ2-2; no firm D call. This CDR3 has 17 residues. Per germline, CDR1 LNHNV and CDR2 YYDKDF (reference sequence). Trimming stripped 0 bases from V and 1 base from J, with 12 bases between. CDR3 DNA sequence: TGTGCCACCAGCAGAGATCGTAACAGCCAGAACACCGGGGAGCTGTTTTTT. Translated: CATSRDRNSQNTGELFF. The entire variable domain, with the rest obtained from reference TRBV15 and TRBJ2-2, is as follows: DAMVIQNPRYQVTQFGKPVTLSCSQTLNHNVMYWYQQKSSQAPKLLFHYYDKDFNNEADTPDNFQSRRPNTSFCFLDIRSPGLGDTAMYLCATSRDRNSQNTGELFFGEGSRLTVL.

The V gene is TRBV12-1, the J gene TRBJ2-1; the table's TRBD2 call for D was not verified on the DNA. TRBV12-1 is listed as a pseudogene. The CDR3 runs to 16 residues. The CDR3 protein is CASSLPDGRPYNEQFF. CDR3 in DNA: TGTGCCAGCAGCCTTCCCGACGGGAGACCCTACAATGAGCAGTTCTTC.

The genes are TRBV7-9 and TRBJ2-7; TRBD2 might be the D (6 bases). This CDR3 spans 14 amino acids. Trimming removed 4 bases at V and 2 bases at J, with 12 bases between. Per the germline V gene, CDR1 is SEHNR and CDR2 is FQNEAQ (reference sequence). The CDR3 reads CASSSRDQAYEQYF. The CDR3 DNA reads as TGTGCCAGCAGCTCGCGGGACCAAGCCTACGAGCAGTACTTC.